A selection of T cell receptor beta chains follows, all from one sample in a study of CD8 T cells in Susac syndrome. TCRdb re-analysed the immunoSEQ multiplex PCR reads in MiXCR, keeping a single row per CDR3 protein. The sample holds 150,000 to 160,000 distinct CDR3 sequences; roughly 95% are singletons and the top ten take approximately 0.15%. The source material was CD4+ T cells from PBMCs. These receptors all come from a human donor with Susac syndrome. CDR3s include the opening cysteine and the closing phenylalanine or tryptophan. Only some rows state a clone size, as once, few, many or a class for expanded clones.

abundance	v_gene	j_gene	CDR3aa
.	TRBV12-5	TRBJ2-1	CASGLDASPNEQFF
once	TRBV3-1	TRBJ2-7	CASRDRGHYEQYF
.	TRBV3-1	TRBJ2-7	CASSQDRDSTYEQYF
.	TRBV29-1	TRBJ1-2	CSVGGPNYGYTF
.	TRBV11-2	TRBJ2-1	CASSPKRQEQFF
.	TRBV20-1	TRBJ1-1	CSAGTGGVTEAFF
.	TRBV20-1	TRBJ2-4	CSAALHREARQNIQYF
.	TRBV29-1	TRBJ1-1	CSVEDHLEAFF
.	TRBV7-3	TRBJ2-5	CASSATGTTETQYF
.	TRBV18	TRBJ2-2	CASSPTGELFF
.	TRBV29-1	TRBJ2-5	CSVQGYGAQYF
.	TRBV29-1	TRBJ1-1	CSVAASTANTEAFF
.	TRBV18	TRBJ2-7	CASSSGIEIGQYF
.	TRBV20-1	TRBJ2-2	CSAISSKANTGELFF
once	TRBV6-5	TRBJ2-3	CASSYGVAGDTQYF
.	TRBV29-1	TRBJ2-1	CSVEGEYNEQFF
.	TRBV13	TRBJ2-7	CASSFRREGFYEQYF
.	TRBV15	TRBJ2-5	CATSRNGDREETQYF
.	TRBV12-3/TRBV12-4	TRBJ2-5	CASSLDGLETQYF
.	TRBV29-1	TRBJ2-3	CSVESGTDTQYF